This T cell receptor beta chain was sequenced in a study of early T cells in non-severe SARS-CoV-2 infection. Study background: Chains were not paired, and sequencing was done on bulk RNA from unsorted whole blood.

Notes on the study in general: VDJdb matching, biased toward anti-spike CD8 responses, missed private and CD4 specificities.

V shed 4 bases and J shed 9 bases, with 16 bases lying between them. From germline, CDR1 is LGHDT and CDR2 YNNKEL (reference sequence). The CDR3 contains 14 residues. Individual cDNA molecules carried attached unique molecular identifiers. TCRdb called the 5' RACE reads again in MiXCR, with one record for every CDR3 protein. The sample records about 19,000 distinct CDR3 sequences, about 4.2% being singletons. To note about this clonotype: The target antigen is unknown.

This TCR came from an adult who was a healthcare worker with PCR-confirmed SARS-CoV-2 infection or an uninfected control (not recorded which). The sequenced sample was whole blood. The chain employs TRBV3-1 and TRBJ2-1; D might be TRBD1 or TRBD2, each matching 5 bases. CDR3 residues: CASSLGPPSGEQFF. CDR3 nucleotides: TGTGCCAGCAGCCTGGGACCGCCCTCGGGTGAGCAGTTCTTC.